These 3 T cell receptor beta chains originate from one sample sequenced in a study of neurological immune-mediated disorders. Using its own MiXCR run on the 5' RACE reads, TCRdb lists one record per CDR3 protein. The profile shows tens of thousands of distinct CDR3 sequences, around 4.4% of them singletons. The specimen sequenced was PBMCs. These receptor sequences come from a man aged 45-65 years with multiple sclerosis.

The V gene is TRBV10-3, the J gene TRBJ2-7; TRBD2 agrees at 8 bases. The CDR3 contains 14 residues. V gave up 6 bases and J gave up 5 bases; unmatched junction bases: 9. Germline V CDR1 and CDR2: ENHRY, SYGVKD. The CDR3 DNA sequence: TGTGCCATCAGGTCCGAATTTAGCGGGAACGAGCAGTACTTC. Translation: CAIRSEFSGNEQYF.

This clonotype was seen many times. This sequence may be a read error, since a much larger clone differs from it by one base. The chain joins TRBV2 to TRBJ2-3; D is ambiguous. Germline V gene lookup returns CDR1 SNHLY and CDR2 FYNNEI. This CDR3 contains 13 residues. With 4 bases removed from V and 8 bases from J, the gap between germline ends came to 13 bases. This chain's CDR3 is CASSGKVFGTQYF. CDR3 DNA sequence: TGTGCCAGCAGTGGAAAGGTTTTCGGTACGCAGTATTTT.

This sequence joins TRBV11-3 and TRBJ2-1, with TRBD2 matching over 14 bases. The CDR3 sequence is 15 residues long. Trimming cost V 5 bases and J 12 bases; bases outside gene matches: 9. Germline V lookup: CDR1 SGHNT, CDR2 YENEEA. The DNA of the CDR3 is TGTGCCAGCAGCAACCGACTAGCGGGAGGGTCGGCGCAGTTCTTC. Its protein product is CASSNRLAGGSAQFF.